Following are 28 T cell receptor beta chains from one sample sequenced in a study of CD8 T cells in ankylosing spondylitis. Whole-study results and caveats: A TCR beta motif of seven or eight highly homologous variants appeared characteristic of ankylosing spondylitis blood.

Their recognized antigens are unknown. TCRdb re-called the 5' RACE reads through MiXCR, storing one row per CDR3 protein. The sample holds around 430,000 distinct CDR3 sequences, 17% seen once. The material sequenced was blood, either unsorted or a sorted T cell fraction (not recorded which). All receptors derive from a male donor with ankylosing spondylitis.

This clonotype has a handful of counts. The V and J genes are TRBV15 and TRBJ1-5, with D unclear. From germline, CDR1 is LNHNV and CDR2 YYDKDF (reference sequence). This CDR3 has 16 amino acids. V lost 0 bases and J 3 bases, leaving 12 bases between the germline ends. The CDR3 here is CATSRDSPNINQPQHF. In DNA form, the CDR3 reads TGTGCCACCAGCAGAGATTCCCCGAACATCAATCAGCCCCAGCATTTT.

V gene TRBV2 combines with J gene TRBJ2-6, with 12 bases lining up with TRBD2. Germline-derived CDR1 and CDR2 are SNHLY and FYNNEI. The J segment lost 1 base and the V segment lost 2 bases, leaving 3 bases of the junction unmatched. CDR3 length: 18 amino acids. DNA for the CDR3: TGTGCCAGCAGTGAACTAGCGGGGGGGCCGTCTGGGGCCAACGTCCTGACTTTC. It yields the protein CASSELAGGPSGANVLTF.

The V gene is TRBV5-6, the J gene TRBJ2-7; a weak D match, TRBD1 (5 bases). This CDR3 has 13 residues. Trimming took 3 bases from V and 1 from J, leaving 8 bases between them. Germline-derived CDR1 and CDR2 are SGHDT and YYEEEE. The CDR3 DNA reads TGTGCCAGCAGCTCGACAGTATCCTACGAGCAGTACTTC. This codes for CASSSTVSYEQYF.

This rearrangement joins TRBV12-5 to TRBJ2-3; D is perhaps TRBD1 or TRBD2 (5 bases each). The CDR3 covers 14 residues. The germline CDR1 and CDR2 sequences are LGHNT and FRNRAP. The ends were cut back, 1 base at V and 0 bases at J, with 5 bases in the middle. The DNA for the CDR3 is TGTGCTAGTGGTTTGGGGGACAGCACAGATACGCAGTATTTT. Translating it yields CASGLGDSTDTQYF.

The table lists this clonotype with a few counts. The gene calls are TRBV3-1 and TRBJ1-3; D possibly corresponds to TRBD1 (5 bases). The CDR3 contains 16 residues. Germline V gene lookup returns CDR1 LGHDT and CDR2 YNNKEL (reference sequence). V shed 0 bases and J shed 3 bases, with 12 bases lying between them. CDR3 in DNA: TGTGCCAGCAGCCAAGATAGGGCAGGGAGTGGAAACACCATATATTTT. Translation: CASSQDRAGSGNTIYF.

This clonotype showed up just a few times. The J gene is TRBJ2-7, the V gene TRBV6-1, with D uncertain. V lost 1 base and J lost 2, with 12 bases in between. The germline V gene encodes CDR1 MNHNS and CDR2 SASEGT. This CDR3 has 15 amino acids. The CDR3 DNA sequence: TGTGCCAGCAGTGAAGGGCCAGGCCCAACCTACGAGCAGTACTTC. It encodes CASSEGPGPTYEQYF.

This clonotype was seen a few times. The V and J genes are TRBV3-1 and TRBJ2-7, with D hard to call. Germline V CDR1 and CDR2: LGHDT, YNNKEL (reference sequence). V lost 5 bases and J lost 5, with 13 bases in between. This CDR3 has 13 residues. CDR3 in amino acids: CASSGPTLNEQYF. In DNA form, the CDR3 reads TGTGCCAGCAGCGGACCCACTCTGAACGAGCAGTACTTC.

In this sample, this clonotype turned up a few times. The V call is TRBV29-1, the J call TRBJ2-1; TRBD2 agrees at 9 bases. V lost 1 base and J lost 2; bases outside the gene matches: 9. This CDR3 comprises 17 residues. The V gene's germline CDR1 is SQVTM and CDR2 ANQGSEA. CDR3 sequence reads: CSVEGGDSGGAYNEQFF. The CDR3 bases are TGCAGCGTTGAAGGGGGTGATAGCGGGGGAGCCTACAATGAGCAGTTCTTC.

CDR3 DNA: TGTGCCAGCAGTCCGGGACATTCGTCTAATCAGCCCCAGCATTTT. Its translation is CASSPGHSSNQPQHF. V is TRBV12-3 or TRBV12-4 and J is TRBJ1-5, with D perhaps matching TRBD1 (6 bases). Trimming took 5 bases from V and 4 from J, leaving 15 bases between them. This CDR3 has 15 residues.

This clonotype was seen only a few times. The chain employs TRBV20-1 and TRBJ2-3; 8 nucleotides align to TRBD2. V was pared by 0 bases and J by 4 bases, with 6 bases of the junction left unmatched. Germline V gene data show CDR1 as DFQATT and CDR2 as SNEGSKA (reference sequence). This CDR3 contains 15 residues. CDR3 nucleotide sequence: TGCAGTGCTAGAGATTCTGGACTAGCAGCAGATACGCAGTATTTT. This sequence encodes CSARDSGLAADTQYF.

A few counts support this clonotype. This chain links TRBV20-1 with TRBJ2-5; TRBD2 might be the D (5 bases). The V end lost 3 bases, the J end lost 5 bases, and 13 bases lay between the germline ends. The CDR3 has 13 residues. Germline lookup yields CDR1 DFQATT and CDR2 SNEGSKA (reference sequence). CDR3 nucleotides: TGCAGTGCTAGGCTCGGGGTGGGCGAGACCCAGTACTTC. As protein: CSARLGVGETQYF.

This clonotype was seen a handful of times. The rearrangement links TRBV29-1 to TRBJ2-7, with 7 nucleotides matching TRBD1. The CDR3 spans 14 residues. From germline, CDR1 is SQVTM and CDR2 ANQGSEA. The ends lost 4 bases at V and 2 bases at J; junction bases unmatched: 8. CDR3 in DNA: TGCAGCGTTGCCCAGCAGGGGGTTGCCTACGAGCAGTACTTC. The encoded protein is CSVAQQGVAYEQYF.

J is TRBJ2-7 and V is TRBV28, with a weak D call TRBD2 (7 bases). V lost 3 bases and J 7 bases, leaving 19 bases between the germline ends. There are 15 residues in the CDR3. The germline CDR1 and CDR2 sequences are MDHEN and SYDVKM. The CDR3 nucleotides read TGTGCCAGCAGTTTGAGCGCGGGGGCTCGAGGTGAGCAGTACTTC. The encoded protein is CASSLSAGARGEQYF.

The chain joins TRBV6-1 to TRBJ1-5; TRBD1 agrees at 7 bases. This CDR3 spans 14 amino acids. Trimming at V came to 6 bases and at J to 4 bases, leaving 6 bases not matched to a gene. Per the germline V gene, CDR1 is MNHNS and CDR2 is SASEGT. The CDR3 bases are TGTGCCAGCAGCCCCGACAGGGCGAATCAGCCCCAGCATTTT. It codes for CASSPDRANQPQHF.

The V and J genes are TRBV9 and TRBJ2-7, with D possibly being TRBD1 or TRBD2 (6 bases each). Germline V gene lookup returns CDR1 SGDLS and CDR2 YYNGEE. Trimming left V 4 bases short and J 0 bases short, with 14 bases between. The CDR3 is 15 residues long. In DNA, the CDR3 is TGTGCCAGCAGCCCTCGGGGGCCTTACTCCTACGAGCAGTACTTC. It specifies CASSPRGPYSYEQYF.

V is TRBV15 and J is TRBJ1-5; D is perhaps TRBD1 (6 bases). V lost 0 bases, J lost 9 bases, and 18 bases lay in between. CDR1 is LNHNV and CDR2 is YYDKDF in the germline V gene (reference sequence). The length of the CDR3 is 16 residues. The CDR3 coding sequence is TGTGCCACCAGCAGAGATAGACAGGTCCCTCGGGCGCCCCAGCATTTT. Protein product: CATSRDRQVPRAPQHF. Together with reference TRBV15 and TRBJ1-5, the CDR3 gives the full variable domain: DAMVIQNPRYQVTQFGKPVTLSCSQTLNHNVMYWYQQKSSQAPKLLFHYYDKDFNNEADTPDNFQSRRPNTSFCFLDIRSPGLGDTAMYLCATSRDRQVPRAPQHFGDGTRLSIL.

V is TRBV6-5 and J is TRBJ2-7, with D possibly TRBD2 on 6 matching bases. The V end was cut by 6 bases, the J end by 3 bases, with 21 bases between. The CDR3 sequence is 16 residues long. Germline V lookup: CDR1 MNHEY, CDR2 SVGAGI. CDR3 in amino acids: CASRHSPGLTYYEQYF. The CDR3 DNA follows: TGTGCCAGCAGACACTCACCGGGACTGACCTACTACGAGCAGTACTTC.

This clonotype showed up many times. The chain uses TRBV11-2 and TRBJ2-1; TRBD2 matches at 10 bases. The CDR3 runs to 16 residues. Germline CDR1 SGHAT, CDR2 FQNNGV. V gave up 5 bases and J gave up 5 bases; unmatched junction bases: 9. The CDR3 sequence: CASSRSSGGGHNEQFF. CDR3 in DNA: TGTGCCAGCAGCCGAAGCAGCGGGGGGGGCCACAATGAGCAGTTCTTC.

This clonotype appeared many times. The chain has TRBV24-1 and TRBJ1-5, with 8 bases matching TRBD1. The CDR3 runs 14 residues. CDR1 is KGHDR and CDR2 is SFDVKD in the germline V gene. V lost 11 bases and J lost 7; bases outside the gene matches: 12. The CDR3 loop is CASADRGGGQPQHF. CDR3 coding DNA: TGTGCCAGCGCCGACAGGGGAGGCGGGCAGCCCCAGCATTTT.

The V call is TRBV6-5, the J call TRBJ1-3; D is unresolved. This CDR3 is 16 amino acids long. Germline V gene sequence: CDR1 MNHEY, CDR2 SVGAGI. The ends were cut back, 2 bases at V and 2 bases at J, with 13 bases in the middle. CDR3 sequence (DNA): TGTGCCAGCAGTTACGCGGCCGGCCGGACTGGAAACACCATATATTTT. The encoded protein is CASSYAAGRTGNTIYF.

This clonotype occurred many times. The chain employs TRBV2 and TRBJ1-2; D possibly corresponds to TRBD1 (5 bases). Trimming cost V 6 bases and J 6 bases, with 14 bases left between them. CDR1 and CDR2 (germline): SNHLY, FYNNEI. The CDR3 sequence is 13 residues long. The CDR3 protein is CASSPGWSDGYTF. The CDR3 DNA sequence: TGTGCCAGCAGCCCAGGGTGGAGCGATGGCTACACCTTC.

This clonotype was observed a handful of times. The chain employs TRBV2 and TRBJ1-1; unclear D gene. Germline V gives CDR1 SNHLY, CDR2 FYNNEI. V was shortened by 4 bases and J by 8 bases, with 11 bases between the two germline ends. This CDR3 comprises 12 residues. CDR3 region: CASSAGILEAFF. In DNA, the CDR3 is TGTGCCAGCAGTGCAGGTATTCTAGAAGCTTTCTTT.

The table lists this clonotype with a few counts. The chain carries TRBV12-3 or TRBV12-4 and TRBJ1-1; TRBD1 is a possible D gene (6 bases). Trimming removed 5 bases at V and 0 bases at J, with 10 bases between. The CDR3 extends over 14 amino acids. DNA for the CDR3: TGTGCCAGCAGTGTGCGGACAGTGAACACTGAAGCTTTCTTT. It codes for CASSVRTVNTEAFF.

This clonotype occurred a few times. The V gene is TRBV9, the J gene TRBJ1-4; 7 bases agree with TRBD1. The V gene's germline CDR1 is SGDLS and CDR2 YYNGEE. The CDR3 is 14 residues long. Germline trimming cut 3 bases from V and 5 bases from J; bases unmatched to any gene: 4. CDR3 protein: CASSARQGNEKLFF. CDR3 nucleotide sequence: TGTGCCAGCAGCGCAAGACAGGGAAATGAAAAACTGTTTTTT. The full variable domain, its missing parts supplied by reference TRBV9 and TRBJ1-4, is DSGVTQTPKHLITATGQRVTLRCSPRSGDLSVYWYQQSLDQGLQFLIQYYNGEERAKGNILERFSAQQFPDLHSELNLSSLELGDSALYFCASSARQGNEKLFFGSGTQLSVL.

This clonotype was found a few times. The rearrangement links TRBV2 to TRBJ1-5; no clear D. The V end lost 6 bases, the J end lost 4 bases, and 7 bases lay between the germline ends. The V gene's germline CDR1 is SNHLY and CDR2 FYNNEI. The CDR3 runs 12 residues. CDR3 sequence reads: CASRDLNQPQHF. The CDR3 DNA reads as TGTGCCAGCAGGGATCTAAATCAGCCCCAGCATTTT. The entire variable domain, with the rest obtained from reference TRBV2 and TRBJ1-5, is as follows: EPEVTQTPSHQVTQMGQEVILRCVPISNHLYFYWYRQILGQKVEFLVSFYNNEISEKSEIFDDQFSVERPDGSNFTLKIRSTKLEDSAMYFCASRDLNQPQHFGDGTRLSIL.

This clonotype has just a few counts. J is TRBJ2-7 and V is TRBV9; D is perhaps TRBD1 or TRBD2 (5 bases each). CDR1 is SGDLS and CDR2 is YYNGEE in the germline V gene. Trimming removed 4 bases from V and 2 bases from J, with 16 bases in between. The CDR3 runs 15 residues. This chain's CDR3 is CASSLGTAGTYEQYF. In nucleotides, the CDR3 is TGTGCCAGCAGCCTAGGGACGGCTGGAACCTACGAGCAGTACTTC.

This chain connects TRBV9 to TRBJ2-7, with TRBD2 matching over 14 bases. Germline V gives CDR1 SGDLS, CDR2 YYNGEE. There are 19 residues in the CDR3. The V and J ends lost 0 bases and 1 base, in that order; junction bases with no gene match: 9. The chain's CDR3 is CASSVERLAGGPWSYEQYF. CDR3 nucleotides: TGTGCCAGCAGCGTAGAAAGACTAGCGGGAGGGCCTTGGTCCTACGAGCAGTACTTC.

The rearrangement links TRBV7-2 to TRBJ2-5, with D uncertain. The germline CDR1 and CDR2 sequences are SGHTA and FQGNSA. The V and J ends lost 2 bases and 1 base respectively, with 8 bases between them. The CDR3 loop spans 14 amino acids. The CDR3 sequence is CASSLYNLQETQYF. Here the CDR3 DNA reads TGTGCCAGCAGCTTATATAATCTCCAAGAGACCCAGTACTTC.